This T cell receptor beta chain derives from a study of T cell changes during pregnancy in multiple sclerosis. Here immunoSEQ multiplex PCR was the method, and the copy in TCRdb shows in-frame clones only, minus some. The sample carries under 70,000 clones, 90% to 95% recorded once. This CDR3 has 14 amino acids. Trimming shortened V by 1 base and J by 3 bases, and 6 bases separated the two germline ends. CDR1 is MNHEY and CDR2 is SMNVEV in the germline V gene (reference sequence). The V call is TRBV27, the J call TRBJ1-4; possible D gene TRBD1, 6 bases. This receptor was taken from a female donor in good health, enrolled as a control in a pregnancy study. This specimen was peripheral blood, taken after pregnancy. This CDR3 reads CASSLYRANEKLFF. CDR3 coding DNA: TGTGCCAGCAGTTTATACAGGGCTAATGAAAAACTGTTTTTT.